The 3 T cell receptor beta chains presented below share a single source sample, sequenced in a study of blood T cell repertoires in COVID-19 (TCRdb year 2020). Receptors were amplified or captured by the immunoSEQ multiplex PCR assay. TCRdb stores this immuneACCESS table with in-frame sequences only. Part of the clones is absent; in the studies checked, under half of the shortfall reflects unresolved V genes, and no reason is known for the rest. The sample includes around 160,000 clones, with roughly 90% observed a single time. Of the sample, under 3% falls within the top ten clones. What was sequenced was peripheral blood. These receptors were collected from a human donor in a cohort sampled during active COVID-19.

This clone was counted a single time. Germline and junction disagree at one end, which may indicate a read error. CDR3 sequence: CASSLGSGDRTSF. CDR3 nucleotides: TGTGCCAGCAGCTTAGGGTCTGGGGACAGAACGAGCTTT. This rearrangement joins TRBV7-9 to TRBJ1-1; 7 bases map to TRBD1. Germline loops: CDR1 SEHNR, CDR2 FQNEAQ (reference sequence). The CDR3 runs to 13 residues.

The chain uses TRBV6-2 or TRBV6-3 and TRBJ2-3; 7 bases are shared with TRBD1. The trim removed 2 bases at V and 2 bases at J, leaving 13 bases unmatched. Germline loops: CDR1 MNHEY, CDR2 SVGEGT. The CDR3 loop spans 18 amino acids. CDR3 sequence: CASSYRTGTVTYTDTQYF. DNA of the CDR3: TGTGCCAGCAGTTACCGAACAGGGACAGTGACTTACACAGATACGCAGTATTTT.

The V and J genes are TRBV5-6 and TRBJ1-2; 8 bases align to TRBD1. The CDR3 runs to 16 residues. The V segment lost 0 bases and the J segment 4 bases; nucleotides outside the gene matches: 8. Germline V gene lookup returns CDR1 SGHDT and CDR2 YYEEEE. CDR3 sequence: CASSLVDGQGGYGYTF. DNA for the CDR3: TGTGCCAGCAGCTTGGTCGACGGACAGGGAGGCTATGGCTACACCTTC.